A single sample is the source of the 22 T cell receptor beta chains below, sequenced in a study of blood T cell repertoires in COVID-19. Generated by immunoSEQ multiplex PCR, the TCRdb table keeps only in-frame clones and is missing some. The data contain roughly 200,000 clones, around three quarters of them singletons. Sequenced sample: peripheral blood. Receptors originate from a woman aged 70-85 years with acute or convalescent COVID-19.

This chain uses TRBV7-8 with TRBJ1-2; D gene ambiguous. Germline V CDR1 and CDR2: SGHVS, FQNEAQ. Trimming shortened V by 0 bases and J by 6 bases, and 8 bases separated the two germline ends. This CDR3 is 13 amino acids long. The CDR3 region is CASSLAPNDGYTF. The DNA of the CDR3 is TGTGCCAGCAGCTTAGCCCCTAATGATGGCTACACCTTC.

The chain has TRBV3-1 (or the pseudogene TRBV3-2) and TRBJ1-1, with 9 bases matching TRBD1. This CDR3 contains 13 residues. Per the germline V gene, CDR1 is LGHDT and CDR2 is YNNKEL (reference sequence). V was pared by 0 bases and J by 7 bases, with 0 bases of the junction left unmatched. The CDR3 here is CASSQEGQGEAFF. As DNA, the CDR3 is TGTGCCAGCAGCCAAGAGGGACAGGGTGAAGCTTTCTTT.

This rearrangement joins TRBV20-1 to TRBJ2-7; possibly TRBD2 for D (5 bases). There are 13 residues in the CDR3. Trimming shortened V by 3 bases and J by 7 bases, and 16 bases separated the two germline ends. CDR1 and CDR2 (germline): DFQATT, SNEGSKA (reference sequence). CDR3 in amino acids: CSASLLATGEQYF. CDR3 nucleotides: TGCAGTGCTAGTTTGTTAGCGACCGGAGAGCAGTACTTC.

This clone has only a few counts. The chain combines TRBV5-5 with TRBJ1-1; D is undetermined. Germline CDR1 SGHKS, CDR2 YYEKEE (reference sequence). CDR3 size: 14 residues. V lost 1 base and J lost 1, with 8 bases in between. The CDR3 coding sequence is TGTGCCAGCAGCTTGTCCTCGGGGAACACTGAAGCTTTCTTT. This encodes CASSLSSGNTEAFF.

The chain uses TRBV5-6 and TRBJ1-3, with a tentative D call TRBD1 (5 bases). Germline V CDR1 and CDR2: SGHDT, YYEEEE. V lost 4 bases and J 0 bases, leaving 11 bases between the germline ends. The CDR3 totals 15 residues. The CDR3 loop reads CASSRGLSSGNTIYF. The CDR3 bases are TGTGCCAGCAGCCGGGGACTTAGCTCTGGAAACACCATATATTTT.

This chain connects TRBV2 to TRBJ2-6; possibly TRBD1 for D (6 bases). V was shortened by 1 base and J by 0 bases, with 13 bases between the two germline ends. The CDR3 length is 18 residues. Germline assignment: CDR1 SNHLY and CDR2 FYNNEI. The CDR3 loop is CASSEGARGRSGANVLTF. Here the CDR3 DNA reads TGTGCCAGCAGTGAAGGAGCCAGGGGACGCTCTGGGGCCAACGTCCTGACTTTC.

This clone was counted only a few times. The genes are TRBV5-5 and TRBJ2-3; D is perhaps TRBD2 (5 bases). The germline CDR1 and CDR2 sequences are SGHKS and YYEKEE (reference sequence). V lost 1 base and J 5 bases, leaving 8 bases between the germline ends. The CDR3 sequence is 13 residues long. CDR3 nucleotide sequence: TGTGCCAGCAGCTTGTTTAGCGAAGATACGCAGTATTTT. It is translated as CASSLFSEDTQYF.

This sequence joins TRBV28 and TRBJ2-7; 8 bases fit TRBD1. The CDR3 totals 11 residues. Germline V gives CDR1 MDHEN, CDR2 SYDVKM. With 2 bases clipped from V and 13 bases from J, the junction kept 4 bases outside the gene matches. The CDR3 region has the DNA TGTGCCAGCAGTTTAGGACAGGGTTTTTACTTC. Amino acid sequence: CASSLGQGFYF.

The chain uses TRBV19 and TRBJ2-2; 7 bases line up with TRBD2. Germline CDR1 reads LNHDA; CDR2 reads SQIVND (reference sequence). This CDR3 has 14 amino acids. The V gene end was trimmed by 9 bases and the J gene end by 5 bases; junction bases not matched to a gene: 9. The CDR3 DNA reads as TGTGCCAGCCTCACGGTGGGAGGGACCGGGGAGCTGTTTTTT. It codes for CASLTVGGTGELFF.

V is TRBV19 and J is TRBJ1-1; possibly TRBD1 for D (6 bases). The V end was cut by 3 bases, the J end by 0 bases, with 14 bases between. The V gene's germline CDR1 is LNHDA and CDR2 SQIVND (reference sequence). CDR3 size: 16 residues. CDR3 in amino acids: CASSIATGLMNTEAFF. DNA of the CDR3: TGTGCCAGTAGTATTGCGACAGGCCTCATGAACACTGAAGCTTTCTTT.

About this clone: Other nucleotide sequences in the sample specify the same CDR3. The V and J genes are TRBV2 and TRBJ2-3; 11 positions agree with TRBD2. This CDR3 is 17 amino acids long. Germline-derived CDR1 and CDR2 are SNHLY and FYNNEI. V was clipped by 4 bases and J by 6 bases; unmatched bases: 12. This CDR3 is CASSGFYSGRATDTQYF. CDR3 DNA sequence: TGTGCCAGCAGTGGATTTTATAGCGGGAGGGCCACGGATACGCAGTATTTT.

The V gene is TRBV12-3 or TRBV12-4, the J gene TRBJ1-5, with a tentative D call TRBD1 (6 bases). Trimming took off 5 bases at V and 4 bases at J, with 9 bases between the two ends. The CDR3 length is 13 residues. The CDR3 loop reads CASSRQVNQPQHF. The CDR3 coding sequence is TGTGCCAGCAGTAGACAGGTAAATCAGCCCCAGCATTTT.

V usage is TRBV5-1 and J usage is TRBJ2-5, with TRBD2 identical over 8 bases. The CDR3 has 16 amino acids. Germline trimming cut 0 bases from V and 1 base from J; bases unmatched to any gene: 5. CDR1 is SGHRS, CDR2 YFSETQ, per germline. The DNA for the CDR3 is TGCGCCAGCAGCTTGGTAGGACTAGCAGCCCAAGAGACCCAGTACTTC. Translated, it gives CASSLVGLAAQETQYF. Full variable domain (remainder filled in from reference TRBV5-1 and TRBJ2-5): KAGVTQTPRYLIKTRGQQVTLSCSPISGHRSVSWYQQTPGQGLQFLFEYFSETQRNKGNFPGRFSGRQFSNSRSEMNVSTLELGDSALYLCASSLVGLAAQETQYFGPGTRLLVL.

The chain is built from TRBV27 and TRBJ2-7; the match to TRBD2 covers 12 bases. Germline V lookup: CDR1 MNHEY, CDR2 SMNVEV (reference sequence). CDR3 length equals 15 residues. J gave up 0 bases and V 6 bases, and 3 bases lay outside the gene matches. The CDR3 here is CASRWGLAGSYEQYF. The CDR3 region has the DNA TGTGCCAGCAGATGGGGACTAGCGGGCTCCTACGAGCAGTACTTC.

The gene calls are TRBV11-2 and TRBJ1-2; 10 positions match TRBD1. V shed 6 bases and J 0 bases; nucleotides not matched to a gene: 10. This CDR3 has 17 amino acids. The germline V gene encodes CDR1 SGHAT and CDR2 FQNNGV. The CDR3 spells CASRIPGQGPANYGYTF. CDR3 coding DNA: TGTGCCAGCAGAATACCGGGACAGGGGCCAGCTAACTATGGCTACACCTTC.

The gene calls are TRBV6-5 and TRBJ1-5, with D unclear. The germline gives CDR1 MNHEY, CDR2 SVGAGI. The CDR3 contains 13 residues. V lost 6 bases and J 6 bases, leaving 12 bases between the germline ends. The CDR3 coding sequence is TGTGCCAGCAGCCCGACCGCGGGTCAGCCCCAGCATTTT. It is translated as CASSPTAGQPQHF.

About this clone itself: Additional DNA sequences in this sample encode the identical CDR3. This chain links TRBV7-3 with TRBJ1-1; TRBD1 aligns across 9 bases. CDR3 size: 13 residues. Germline V gives CDR1 SGHTA, CDR2 FQGTGA. V lost 3 bases and J lost 4; bases outside the gene matches: 0. In DNA form, the CDR3 reads TGTGCCAGCAGCTTGACAGGGGGCACTGAAGCTTTCTTT. It codes for CASSLTGGTEAFF.

This chain joins TRBV7-9 and TRBJ2-2; D is unclear. Germline V lookup: CDR1 SEHNR, CDR2 FQNEAQ (reference sequence). V was pared by 5 bases and J by 8 bases, with 9 bases between. This CDR3 has 12 amino acids. The DNA for the CDR3 is TGTGCCAGCAGCCCGTACGAGGGGGAGCTGTTTTTT. It codes for CASSPYEGELFF.

The chain recombines TRBV18 with TRBJ2-3, with TRBD1 matching over 7 bases. The CDR3 loop spans 15 amino acids. Germline loops: CDR1 KGHSH, CDR2 LQKENI. Trimming took 1 base from V and 4 from J; bases not matched to a gene: 5. CDR3 protein: CASSPRTGVPDTQYF. The CDR3 nucleotides are TGTGCCAGCTCACCACGTACAGGGGTCCCAGATACGCAGTATTTT.

The chain carries TRBV30 and TRBJ1-5, with 10 bases matching TRBD1. J lost 4 bases, V lost 5 bases, and 8 bases had no gene match. The V gene's germline CDR1 is GTSNPN and CDR2 SVGIG (reference sequence). This CDR3 is built from 15 residues. This CDR3 is CAWGRPGQGNQPQHF. The CDR3 DNA reads as TGTGCCTGGGGTAGACCGGGACAGGGGAATCAGCCCCAGCATTTT. The full variable domain, completed using reference TRBV30 and TRBJ1-5, is SQTIHQWPATLVQPVGSPLSLECTVEGTSNPNLYWYRQAAGRGLQLLFYSVGIGQISSEVPQNLSASRPQDRQFILSSKKLLLSDSGFYLCAWGRPGQGNQPQHFGDGTRLSIL.

The chain combines TRBV10-3 with TRBJ2-5; D is perhaps TRBD2 (5 bases). Germline assignment: CDR1 ENHRY and CDR2 SYGVKD. The germline V and J ends were trimmed by 3 bases and 3 bases, with 8 bases remaining between them. The CDR3 sequence is 13 residues long. The CDR3 here is CAISDGSKETQYF. In DNA, the CDR3 is TGTGCCATCAGTGATGGGAGTAAAGAGACCCAGTACTTC.

The V and J genes are TRBV12-3 or TRBV12-4 and TRBJ2-2; tentative D call: TRBD1 (6 bases). This CDR3 has 13 residues. V was cut by 7 bases and J by 6 bases, with 12 bases left in between. CDR3 sequence: CASTPTGPGELFF. In nucleotides, the CDR3 is TGTGCCAGCACCCCCACAGGGCCCGGGGAGCTGTTTTTT.